This TCR beta chain is drawn from a study of T cells in Graves' hyperthyroidism and ophthalmopathy. Study observations and caveats: Expanded thyroid clonotypes (above 0.001) were mostly also found in blood.

TCR beta CDR3 regions were amplified from RNA. HTBI primers were employed in a first-round RT-PCR of the TCR CDR3. TCRdb analysed the multiplex PCR reads with MiXCR anew, one entry per CDR3 protein. The sample has 550,000 to 800,000 distinct CDR3 sequences; about 17% are singletons. The CDR3 length is 14 residues. V was shortened by 7 bases and J by 2 bases, with 13 bases between the two germline ends. Germline values: CDR1 SNHLY, CDR2 FYNNEI. Patients aged 18 to 65 had newly diagnosed hyperthyroidism of under 2 months' duration. This clonotype was detected many times. Its antigen is not known. The V gene is TRBV2, the J gene TRBJ2-3, with D perhaps TRBD2 (6 bases). Specimen: blood. This clonotype was obtained from a man between 18 and 29 years old with Graves' hyperthyroidism. In DNA form, the CDR3 reads TGTGCCAGCATACTTCGGACTACCACAGATACGCAGTATTTT. Translated: CASILRTTTDTQYF.